These T cell receptor beta chains were read from a single sample in a study of cytomegalovirus exposure and HLA in healthy donors. The protocol was immunoSEQ multiplex PCR, while the TCRdb copy is restricted to in-frame clones and leaves out a portion. Altogether about 150,000 clones are present, just over 75% being singletons, with the ten largest covering roughly 1.5%. Sequencing input: PBMCs. The receptors come from a man in his forties in good health and CMV-seronegative. The CDR3 runs from the conserved cysteine through the conserved F or W. The order of the fields is D gene, clone size, V gene, J gene, CDR3 DNA, CDR3 protein. A D gene is named only where the DNA matches it firmly. Clone size is stated in some rows and not others, as once, few, many or a class when expanded.

.	.	TRBV21-1	TRBJ2-4	TGTGCCAGCAGCAAAGTTGCGGGTAAAGCCAAAAACATTCAGTACTTC	CASSKVAGKAKNIQYF
.	.	TRBV10-3	TRBJ2-3	TGTGCCATTCACCGAGGGCCAACAGATACGCAGTATTTT	CAIHRGPTDTQYF
TRBD1	.	TRBV7-3	TRBJ2-2	TGTGCCAGCAGCCGACAGGGGGCGGGCACCGGGGAGCTGTTTTTT	CASSRQGAGTGELFF
.	.	TRBV6-6	TRBJ2-4	TGTGCCAGCAGTTACTCGGCGGTTTTAGCCAAAAACATTCAGTACTTC	CASSYSAVLAKNIQYF
.	.	TRBV7-9	TRBJ1-1	TGTGCCAGCAGCGCCGCCGGGAGCCCGTGGGCTTTCTTT	CASSAAGSPWAFF
.	.	TRBV5-6	TRBJ2-2	TGTGCCAGCAGCTCGGACTCCGGTCTGGACACCGGGGAGCTGTTTTTT	CASSSDSGLDTGELFF
TRBD1	.	TRBV6-5	TRBJ1-5	TGTGCCAGCAGCCAAGACAGGGAGTTAAGTCAGCCCCAGCATTTT	CASSQDRELSQPQHF
TRBD1	.	TRBV19	TRBJ2-1	TGTGCCAGTAGGCCGGGACAGGGGGCTAACCGACCATACAATGAGCAGTTCTTC	CASRPGQGANRPYNEQFF
.	.	TRBV7-6	TRBJ2-7	TGTGCCAGCAGCTTATCTAGCGCCGACTACGAGCAGTACTTC	CASSLSSADYEQYF
TRBD1	.	TRBV7-9	TRBJ1-6	TGTGCCAGCAGCTTAGATTCGGGACAGGGAAACTCCTATAATTCACCCCTCCACTTT	CASSLDSGQGNSYNSPLHF
TRBD2	.	TRBV19	TRBJ2-1	TGTGCCAGTAGTCCCTGGACTAGCGGGAAAAGGAATGAGCAGTTCTTC	CASSPWTSGKRNEQFF
.	.	TRBV30	TRBJ1-6	TGTGCCTGGAGTCCAGCGGGGGCGGTCTCACCCCTCCACTTT	CAWSPAGAVSPLHF
.	few	TRBV10-3	TRBJ1-2	TGTGCCATCAGTGAGTCAGGCAGGGGCGGTAACTATGGCTACACCTTC	CAISESGRGGNYGYTF
TRBD2	few	TRBV9	TRBJ2-4	TGTGCCAGCAGCGTTAGCGGGAGGGGGGAAAACAGTCAGTACTTC	CASSVSGRGENSQYF
TRBD1	few	TRBV9	TRBJ2-2	TGTGCCAGCAGCAAGGGGGACAGGCTAACCGGGGAGCTGTTTTTT	CASSKGDRLTGELFF
.	few	TRBV9	TRBJ1-1	TGTGCCAGCACGGACGGGATCATGAACACTGAAGCTTTCTTT	CASTDGIMNTEAFF
.	.	TRBV10-1	TRBJ1-2	TGCGCCAGCAGTGAAGCGGGAGGGGGGTATGGCTACACCTTC	CASSEAGGGYGYTF
TRBD2	.	TRBV9	TRBJ2-2	TGTGCCAGCAGCGGCGACAAGGGGCTAGCGGGAGAGGCAGGGGAGCTGTTTTTT	CASSGDKGLAGEAGELFF
.	.	TRBV7-9	TRBJ1-1	TGTGCCAGCAGCGAAACCGGACAGCTCTCTGAAGCTTTCTTT	CASSETGQLSEAFF
.	.	TRBV19	TRBJ2-5	TGTGCCAGTAGTACCTCGGACAGCCCCCAAGAGACCCAGTACTTC	CASSTSDSPQETQYF
TRBD1	.	TRBV7-3	TRBJ2-7	TGTGCCAGCAGCTTGGGCAGGGGGCTCAACTACGAGCAGTACTTC	CASSLGRGLNYEQYF
TRBD1	.	TRBV19	TRBJ2-5	TGTGCCAGTAGTATAGATCTTCCGGACAGGGGAGGGACCCAGTACTTC	CASSIDLPDRGGTQYF
.	.	TRBV18	TRBJ2-7	TGTGCCAGCCACAGGCGCGGCGACTCCTACGAGCAGTACTTC	CASHRRGDSYEQYF
TRBD1	.	TRBV6-1	TRBJ1-3	TGTGCCAGCAGTTCCACAGGGGGCAACACCATATATTTT	CASSSTGGNTIYF
.	.	TRBV30	TRBJ1-3	TGTGCCTGGACCGGAGGAGGAAACACCATATATTTT	CAWTGGGNTIYF
.	.	TRBV28	TRBJ1-5	TGTGCCAGCAGTTTTATATTTGGGGCTAGCAATCAGCCCCAGCATTTT	CASSFIFGASNQPQHF
TRBD1	.	TRBV29-1	TRBJ2-2	TGCAGCGTTGAGGAAATCGACAGGGGCCGGGAGCTGTTTTTT	CSVEEIDRGRELFF
TRBD1	.	TRBV30	TRBJ1-3	TGTGCCTGGCCGGGACAGGGAGGAAGTAGCGCCTCTGGAAACACCATATATTTT	CAWPGQGGSSASGNTIYF
TRBD2	.	TRBV30	TRBJ2-2	TGTGCCTGGAGCCACGGACTAGCGGGAGACACCGGGGAGCTGTTTTTT	CAWSHGLAGDTGELFF
TRBD1	.	TRBV5-1	TRBJ2-4	TGCGCCAGCAGCGCGGGACAGGGGGCGTCAGCCAAAAACATTCAGTACTTC	CASSAGQGASAKNIQYF
TRBD1	.	TRBV11-2	TRBJ2-7	TGTGCCAGTCTACAGGGGAACGAGCAGTACTTC	CASLQGNEQYF
TRBD1	.	TRBV27	TRBJ2-7	TGTGCCAGCACCACCGCGACAGGGTTTAACGAGCAGTACTTC	CASTTATGFNEQYF
.	.	TRBV4-1	TRBJ1-2	TGCGCCAGCAGCCAAGATCTCAGGGAGGTCGGCCCCTATGGCTACACCTTC	CASSQDLREVGPYGYTF
TRBD2	.	TRBV7-6	TRBJ2-1	TGTGCCAGCAGCTTATATTCGGGAGGAGGCAATGAGCAGTTCTTC	CASSLYSGGGNEQFF
TRBD2	.	TRBV6-5	TRBJ2-1	TGTGCCAGCGGGAGGGAAGGCAATGAGCAGTTCTTC	CASGREGNEQFF
TRBD1	.	TRBV7-8	TRBJ2-5	TGTGCCAGCAGCTTAACAGGGGCCCAAGAGACCCAGTACTTC	CASSLTGAQETQYF
TRBD1	.	TRBV7-2	TRBJ1-2	TGTGCCAGCAGCTCATCCGTCCGGGACAGGCTGATCTATGGCTACACCTTC	CASSSSVRDRLIYGYTF
TRBD1	.	TRBV30	TRBJ2-1	TGTGCCTACAGGGGGAACAATGAGCAGTTCTTC	CAYRGNNEQFF
.	once	TRBV12-1	TRBJ2-7	TGTGCCAGCAGTCGGACTAGCGGAATCTATCAGTACGAGCAGTACTTC	CASSRTSGIYQYEQYF
.	once	TRBV28	TRBJ1-5	TGTGCCAGCAGTTTATCGATCTCGGATCAGGAGCCCCAGCATTTT	CASSLSISDQEPQHF
.	.	TRBV7-9	TRBJ1-3	TGTGCCAGCAGCTTACAGGGGCTCTCTGGAAACACCATATATTTT	CASSLQGLSGNTIYF
TRBD1	.	TRBV6-5	TRBJ1-2	TGTGCCAGCAGCTTTGACAGGGAACTCTACTATGGCTACACCTTC	CASSFDRELYYGYTF
TRBD2	.	TRBV7-9	TRBJ2-1	TGTTCCAGCAGCCATCCGCGGGGGGAGGGGCCCTACAATGAGCAGTTCTTC	CSSSHPRGEGPYNEQFF
.	.	TRBV19	TRBJ1-2	TGTGCCAGTAGTATCGGGTCTGATGGCTACACCTTC	CASSIGSDGYTF
.	.	TRBV18	TRBJ2-1	TGTGCCAGCTCACCACCAGGGGCCCGGCGGGACCTGATCAATGAGCAGTTCTTC	CASSPPGARRDLINEQFF
TRBD2	.	TRBV9	TRBJ2-5	TGTGCCAGCAGCGGAGGACTAGCGGGACCCCAAGAGACCCAGTACTTC	CASSGGLAGPQETQYF
.	.	TRBV5-5	TRBJ2-3	TGTGCCAGCAGCTTGGGGATAGCGGGCACAGATACGCAGTATTTT	CASSLGIAGTDTQYF
TRBD2	.	TRBV6-4	TRBJ2-3	TGTGCCAGCAGCGAAAATGGGGGGGACACAGATACGCAGTATTTT	CASSENGGDTDTQYF
.	.	TRBV27	TRBJ1-5	TGTGCCAGCAGTTTAAGGGGTAGCAATCAGCCCCAGCATTTT	CASSLRGSNQPQHF
TRBD1	.	TRBV4-1	TRBJ1-1	TGCGCCAGCAGCCAAGAACAGGGGATGAACACTGAAGCTTTCTTT	CASSQEQGMNTEAFF
TRBD1	.	TRBV28	TRBJ1-2	TGTGCCAGCAGTGCTTCCGGGACAGGAGTGTTCGGCTACACCTTC	CASSASGTGVFGYTF
.	few	TRBV6-1	TRBJ2-1	TGTGCCAGCCTCGAGGGTGATAGCGCCTCGGGTGAGCAGTTCTTC	CASLEGDSASGEQFF